These 27 T cell receptor beta chains were sequenced from one sample in a study of T cells in Graves' hyperthyroidism and ophthalmopathy. RNA transcripts served as the template for amplifying TCR beta CDR3 regions. Carried out on the TCR CDR3, a first-round RT-PCR used the HTBI primer set. Using its own MiXCR run on the multiplex PCR reads, TCRdb lists one record per CDR3 protein. The profile shows approximately 300,000 distinct CDR3 sequences, 15% to 20% of them singletons. Sample: blood. Receptor source: a man aged 50 to 59 with Graves' ophthalmopathy.

The sample holds a few counts of this clonotype. This chain connects TRBV6-1 to TRBJ1-3; D might be TRBD1 (6 bases). The CDR3 sequence is 13 residues long. Trimming removed 6 bases from V and 6 bases from J, with 12 bases in between. Germline V lookup: CDR1 MNHNS, CDR2 SASEGT. As DNA, the CDR3 is TGTGCCAGCAGACGGGACACACAAAACACCATATATTTT. The encoded protein is CASRRDTQNTIYF.

This clonotype appeared many times. The V gene is TRBV28, the J gene TRBJ1-2; D not certain. The CDR3 sequence is 13 residues long. V lost 3 bases to trimming and J lost 2 bases, with 7 bases between them. Germline CDR1 and CDR2: MDHEN and SYDVKM. CDR3: CASSFTENYGYTF. The CDR3 coding sequence is TGTGCCAGCAGTTTTACGGAAAACTATGGCTACACCTTC.

DNA of the CDR3: TGTGCCAGCAACTATCGGGGGCGGGATAATTCACCCCTCCACTTT. Its protein product is CASNYRGRDNSPLHF. The gene calls are TRBV27 and TRBJ1-6; a possible D gene is TRBD1 (6 bases). Per germline, CDR1 MNHEY and CDR2 SMNVEV (reference sequence). Between the trimmed V and J ends, which lost 7 bases and 5 bases, there was a span of 15 bases. The CDR3 consists of 15 residues.

This clonotype was counted between two and nine times. The V gene is TRBV2, the J gene TRBJ2-1; 10 nucleotides match TRBD2. V shed 0 bases, J shed 4 bases, and the junction held 9 bases outside the gene matches. The CDR3 has 18 residues. From germline, CDR1 is SNHLY and CDR2 FYNNEI. CDR3 loop: CASSEAPLAGLNYNEQFF. In nucleotides, the CDR3 is TGTGCCAGCAGTGAAGCCCCACTAGCGGGACTTAATTACAATGAGCAGTTCTTC. The whole variable domain, filled in from reference TRBV2 and TRBJ2-1, reads EPEVTQTPSHQVTQMGQEVILRCVPISNHLYFYWYRQILGQKVEFLVSFYNNEISEKSEIFDDQFSVERPDGSNFTLKIRSTKLEDSAMYFCASSEAPLAGLNYNEQFFGPGTRLTVL.

This clonotype showed up just once. This chain uses TRBV19 with TRBJ1-1, with D perhaps matching TRBD1 (6 bases). Trimming pared 3 bases from V and 7 bases from J, leaving 9 bases between. The CDR3 sequence is 12 residues long. Germline V CDR1 and CDR2: LNHDA, SQIVND (reference sequence). The CDR3 reads CASSIGGLEAFF. In DNA, the CDR3 is TGTGCCAGTAGTATTGGGGGCCTTGAAGCTTTCTTT.

The genes are TRBV30 and TRBJ2-3; D perhaps matches TRBD2 (5 bases). V lost 0 bases and J lost 5, with 12 bases in between. The CDR3 extends over 14 amino acids. Germline V gene sequence: CDR1 GTSNPN, CDR2 SVGIG (reference sequence). This CDR3 reads CAWSVRGSRDTQYF. CDR3 DNA sequence: TGTGCCTGGAGTGTGAGAGGGAGCCGAGATACGCAGTATTTT.

As regards this clonotype: This may stem from a read error, because a much larger clone lies one nucleotide away. The V gene is TRBV20-1, the J gene TRBJ2-1, with TRBD2 matching over 8 bases. The CDR3 runs 13 residues. The germline V gene has CDR1 DFQATT and CDR2 SNEGSKA (reference sequence). The CDR3 DNA reads TGCAGTGGGAGGGAGCGGGGGCGTGGGGAGCAGTGCTTC. This encodes CSGRERGRGEQCF.

This clonotype was detected a few times. This sequence joins TRBV20-1 and TRBJ2-7; D is perhaps TRBD2 (6 bases). V dropped 0 bases and J dropped 3 bases, with 15 bases sitting between them. The length of the CDR3 is 15 residues. Germline assignment: CDR1 DFQATT and CDR2 SNEGSKA (reference sequence). The CDR3 DNA reads as TGCAGTGCTAGAGATACGGGGCGGGGATACTACGAGCAGTACTTC. It codes for CSARDTGRGYYEQYF.

This clonotype has a count of ten or more. The genes are TRBV7-3 and TRBJ2-1; 8 bases are a match to TRBD1. Germline V gene sequence: CDR1 SGHTA, CDR2 FQGTGA. J gave up 0 bases and V 3 bases, and 16 bases lay outside the gene matches. This CDR3 is built from 20 residues. The CDR3: CASSFQPWDRRFSSYNEQFF. In nucleotides, the CDR3 is TGTGCCAGCAGCTTCCAACCTTGGGACAGGCGATTTAGCTCCTACAATGAGCAGTTCTTC.

At least ten counts were recorded for this clonotype. The chain is built from TRBV6-5 and TRBJ1-6; 10 bases map to TRBD1. The CDR3 totals 15 residues. V gave up 0 bases and J gave up 9 bases; unmatched junction bases: 2. Germline V gene lookup returns CDR1 MNHEY and CDR2 SVGAGI. CDR3 in amino acids: CASSYSGQGGSPLHF. In DNA, the CDR3 is TGTGCCAGCAGTTACTCCGGACAGGGGGGTTCACCCCTCCACTTT.

This clonotype was counted ten times or more. V and J are TRBV3-1 and TRBJ1-1; D might be TRBD1 (6 bases). This CDR3 is 15 amino acids long. V was trimmed by 4 bases and J by 1 base, leaving 13 bases between them. Germline V gene sequence: CDR1 LGHDT, CDR2 YNNKEL (reference sequence). The CDR3 coding sequence is TGTGCCAGCAGCCCCTGGGGGGGCGGGAACACTGAAGCTTTCTTT. Translation gives CASSPWGGGNTEAFF.

The rearrangement joins TRBV7-8 to TRBJ1-3, with D uncertain. V was trimmed by 1 base and J by 0 bases, leaving 10 bases between them. CDR1 is SGHVS, CDR2 FQNEAQ, per germline. This CDR3 has 16 residues. The DNA for the CDR3 is TGTGCCAGCAGCTTAGTTATGGGGTTCTCTGGAAACACCATATATTTT. The encoded protein is CASSLVMGFSGNTIYF.

The chain recombines TRBV20-1 with TRBJ2-1, with D perhaps TRBD2 (6 bases). CDR3 length: 17 amino acids. CDR1 is DFQATT and CDR2 is SNEGSKA in the germline V gene (reference sequence). The V and J ends lost 5 bases and 0 bases respectively, with 20 bases between them. The CDR3 loop reads CSAPRFPGAPSYNEQFF. CDR3 DNA sequence: TGCAGTGCTCCCCGCTTTCCGGGAGCTCCCTCCTACAATGAGCAGTTCTTC.

The chain recombines TRBV20-1 with TRBJ2-7, with TRBD2 matching 10 bases. The CDR3 is 14 amino acids. J gave up 5 bases and V 4 bases, and 8 bases lay outside the gene matches. Looked up from germline, CDR1 is DFQATT and CDR2 is SNEGSKA (reference sequence). The CDR3 DNA is TGCAGTGCTATTTCTCGGCTAGCGGGAGACGAGCAGTACTTC. It specifies CSAISRLAGDEQYF.

V and J are TRBV29-1 and TRBJ2-3, with D unclear. Per germline, CDR1 SQVTM and CDR2 ANQGSEA. This CDR3 has 16 residues. V was cut by 2 bases and J by 3 bases, with 18 bases left in between. The CDR3 loop is CSVEFLSEKTTDTQYF. DNA of the CDR3: TGCAGCGTTGAATTCTTGTCAGAGAAAACAACAGATACGCAGTATTTT.

There are a few counts of this clonotype. The chain carries TRBV28 and TRBJ2-2; the match to TRBD2 covers 9 bases. The V gene end was trimmed by 5 bases and the J gene end by 7 bases; junction bases not matched to a gene: 5. Germline V gives CDR1 MDHEN, CDR2 SYDVKM. This CDR3 contains 14 residues. CDR3 residues: CASSRGRVNGELFF. DNA of the CDR3: TGTGCCAGCAGTCGCGGGAGGGTGAACGGGGAGCTGTTTTTT.

The gene calls are TRBV19 and TRBJ1-5, with D hard to call. The CDR3 is 13 residues long. Trimming took 7 bases from V and 4 from J, leaving 11 bases between them. The germline V gene has CDR1 LNHDA and CDR2 SQIVND (reference sequence). The CDR3, as DNA: TGTGCCAGTACGGCAGCGCGGAATCAGCCCCAGCATTTT. It is translated as CASTAARNQPQHF.

This clonotype occurred a few times. J is TRBJ1-6 and V is TRBV30, with D possibly TRBD1 on 5 matching bases. CDR1 and CDR2 from the germline V gene are GTSNPN and SVGIG (reference sequence). The CDR3 loop spans 15 amino acids. V lost 2 bases, J lost 7 bases, and 15 bases lay in between. The CDR3 DNA is TGTGCCTGGAGTTTTCCGGGACGTGGAAATTCACCCCTCCACTTT. Translated, it gives CAWSFPGRGNSPLHF.

This clonotype was counted a few times. This sequence joins TRBV18 and TRBJ1-4; 8 bases are shared with TRBD1. With V trimmed by 4 bases and J by 3 bases, 10 bases remained unmatched. The CDR3 has 17 residues. The V gene's germline CDR1 is KGHSH and CDR2 LQKENI. For the CDR3, the DNA is TGTGCCAGCTCACAAATGGACAGGGTCGGGGCTAATGAAAAACTGTTTTTT. Encoded protein: CASSQMDRVGANEKLFF.

The V gene is TRBV6-1, the J gene TRBJ2-5, with D uncertain. Germline lookup yields CDR1 MNHNS and CDR2 SASEGT. CDR3 length: 14 amino acids. Trimming took 6 bases from V and 5 from J, leaving 16 bases between them. As DNA, the CDR3 is TGTGCCAGCAGCCCGGGCCCTTGGAAGGAGACCCAGTACTTC. Its protein product is CASSPGPWKETQYF.

This clonotype was detected only a few times. The chain combines TRBV7-3 with TRBJ2-3; D possibly corresponds to TRBD1 (6 bases). From germline, CDR1 is SGHTA and CDR2 FQGTGA. This CDR3 is built from 14 residues. The ends were cut back, 4 bases at V and 3 bases at J, with 11 bases in the middle. In nucleotides, the CDR3 is TGTGCCAGCAGCTCGCAGGGGCGGACAGATACGCAGTATTTT. It is translated as CASSSQGRTDTQYF.

The J gene is TRBJ1-1, the V gene TRBV4-1; unclear D gene. The V end lost 1 base, the J end lost 10 bases, and 13 bases lay between the germline ends. Germline V gene data show CDR1 as MGHRA and CDR2 as YSYEKL. This CDR3 region has 13 residues. DNA of the CDR3: TGCGCCAGCAGCCAAGTTGGGGTTTTAGGAGCTTTCTTT. Its translation is CASSQVGVLGAFF.

This clonotype was detected ten times or more. The chain joins TRBV28 to TRBJ2-3, with 13 bases lining up with TRBD2. The V gene end was trimmed by 6 bases and the J gene end by 4 bases; junction bases not matched to a gene: 7. Germline loops: CDR1 MDHEN, CDR2 SYDVKM. CDR3 length: 16 amino acids. This CDR3 is CASRGLAGYGADTQYF. CDR3 nucleotides: TGTGCCAGCAGGGGACTAGCGGGGTATGGGGCAGATACGCAGTATTTT.

The chain joins TRBV6-1 to TRBJ1-1; D is ambiguous. The germline gives CDR1 MNHNS, CDR2 SASEGT. This CDR3 is built from 13 residues. Trimming cost V 6 bases and J 3 bases, with 11 bases left between them. CDR3 sequence (DNA): TGTGCCAGCAGCGGGAATGGGTACACTGAAGCTTTCTTT. Amino acid sequence: CASSGNGYTEAFF.

The chain is built from TRBV24-1 and TRBJ2-1; D may be TRBD1 (6 bases). The CDR3 covers 15 residues. Germline V gives CDR1 KGHDR, CDR2 SFDVKD. V lost 5 bases, J lost 2 bases, and 12 bases lay in between. The CDR3 bases are TGTGCCACCAGTGCACAGGGAGTCCCCTACAATGAGCAGTTCTTC. It codes for CATSAQGVPYNEQFF.

The chain couples TRBV7-6 to TRBJ2-7; 7 bases are a match to TRBD1. The V gene's germline CDR1 is SGHVS and CDR2 FNYEAQ. The CDR3 is made up of 14 amino acids. With V trimmed by 6 bases and J by 3 bases, 8 bases remained unmatched. The CDR3 protein is CASRYRQGFYEQYF. In DNA form, the CDR3 reads TGTGCCAGCAGATATCGACAGGGCTTCTACGAGCAGTACTTC.

This chain links TRBV9 with TRBJ2-5, with D possibly called TRBD1 or TRBD2 (5 bases each). V dropped 0 bases and J dropped 3 bases, with 12 bases sitting between them. Germline CDR1 SGDLS, CDR2 YYNGEE. This CDR3 has 15 residues. The CDR3 DNA sequence: TGTGCCAGCAGCGTAGGTCATGGGACGGAAGAGACCCAGTACTTC. Protein product: CASSVGHGTEETQYF. The full variable domain, completed using reference TRBV9 and TRBJ2-5, is DSGVTQTPKHLITATGQRVTLRCSPRSGDLSVYWYQQSLDQGLQFLIQYYNGEERAKGNILERFSAQQFPDLHSELNLSSLELGDSALYFCASSVGHGTEETQYFGPGTRLLVL.